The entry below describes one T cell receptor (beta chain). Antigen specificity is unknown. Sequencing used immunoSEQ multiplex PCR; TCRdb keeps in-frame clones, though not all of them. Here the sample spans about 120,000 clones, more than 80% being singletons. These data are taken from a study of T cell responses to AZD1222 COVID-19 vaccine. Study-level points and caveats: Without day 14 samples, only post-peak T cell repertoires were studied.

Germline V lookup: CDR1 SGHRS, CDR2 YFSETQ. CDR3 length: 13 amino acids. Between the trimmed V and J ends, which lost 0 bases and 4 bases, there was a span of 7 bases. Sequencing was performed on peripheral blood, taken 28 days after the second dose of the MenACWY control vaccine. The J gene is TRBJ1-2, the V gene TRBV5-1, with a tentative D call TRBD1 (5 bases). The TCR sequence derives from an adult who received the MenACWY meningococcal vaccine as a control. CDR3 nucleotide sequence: TGCGCCAGCAGCTTGGAGGGGAGCTATGGCTACACCTTC. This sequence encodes CASSLEGSYGYTF.